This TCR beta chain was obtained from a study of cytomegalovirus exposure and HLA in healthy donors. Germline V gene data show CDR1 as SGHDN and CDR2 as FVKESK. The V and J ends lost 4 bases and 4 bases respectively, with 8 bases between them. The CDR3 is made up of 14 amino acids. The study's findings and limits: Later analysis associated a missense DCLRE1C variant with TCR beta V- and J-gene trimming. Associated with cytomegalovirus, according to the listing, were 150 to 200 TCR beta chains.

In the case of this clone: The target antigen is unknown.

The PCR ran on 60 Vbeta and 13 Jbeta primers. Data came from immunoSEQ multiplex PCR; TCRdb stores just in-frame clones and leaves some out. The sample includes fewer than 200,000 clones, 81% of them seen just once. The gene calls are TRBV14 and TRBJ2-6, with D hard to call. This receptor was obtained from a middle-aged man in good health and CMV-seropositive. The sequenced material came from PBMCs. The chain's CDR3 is CASSPLAGANVLTF. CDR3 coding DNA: TGTGCCAGCAGCCCGCTTGCGGGGGCCAACGTCCTGACTTTC.